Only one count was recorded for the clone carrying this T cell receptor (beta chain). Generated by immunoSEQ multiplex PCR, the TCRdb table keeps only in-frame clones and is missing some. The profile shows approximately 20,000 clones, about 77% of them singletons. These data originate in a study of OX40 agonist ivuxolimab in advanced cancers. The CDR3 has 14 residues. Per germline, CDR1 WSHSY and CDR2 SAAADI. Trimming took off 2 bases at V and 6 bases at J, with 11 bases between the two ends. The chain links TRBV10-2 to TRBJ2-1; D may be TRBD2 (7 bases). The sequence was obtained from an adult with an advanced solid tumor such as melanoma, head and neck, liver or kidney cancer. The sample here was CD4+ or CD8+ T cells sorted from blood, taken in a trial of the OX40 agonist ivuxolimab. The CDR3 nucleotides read TGCGCCAGCAGTGAGGGGGGGGGCCTCAATGAGCAGTTCTTC. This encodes CASSEGGGLNEQFF.